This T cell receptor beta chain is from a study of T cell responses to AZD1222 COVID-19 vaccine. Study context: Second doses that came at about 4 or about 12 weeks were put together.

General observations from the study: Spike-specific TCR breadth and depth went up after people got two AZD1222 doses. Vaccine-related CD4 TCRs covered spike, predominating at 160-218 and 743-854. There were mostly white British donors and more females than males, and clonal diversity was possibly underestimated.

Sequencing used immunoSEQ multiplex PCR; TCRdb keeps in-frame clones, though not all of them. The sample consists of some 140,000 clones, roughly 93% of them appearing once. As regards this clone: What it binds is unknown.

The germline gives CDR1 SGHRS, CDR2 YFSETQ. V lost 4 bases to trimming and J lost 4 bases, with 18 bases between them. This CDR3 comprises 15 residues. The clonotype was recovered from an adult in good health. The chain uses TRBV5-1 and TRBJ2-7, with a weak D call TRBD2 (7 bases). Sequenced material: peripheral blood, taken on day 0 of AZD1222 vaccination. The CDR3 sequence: CASSRSGGGGYEQYF. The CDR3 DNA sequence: TGCGCCAGCAGCCGTAGTGGGGGAGGGGGATACGAGCAGTACTTC.